This T cell receptor (beta chain) was obtained from a study of cytomegalovirus exposure and HLA in healthy donors. Findings of the study overall: While the bulk of TCR sequences proved rare, some public TCRs turned up in many donors.

13 Jbeta primers and 60 Vbeta primers were used for the PCR. Assay used: immunoSEQ multiplex PCR; TCRdb lists only in-frame clones, some missing. The sample lists some 110,000 clones, more than 65% occurring once. On this clone itself: What it recognizes is unknown.

The CDR3 consists of 16 residues. V lost 6 bases to trimming and J lost 0 bases, with 12 bases between them. Germline V gives CDR1 MNHEY, CDR2 SMNVEV (reference sequence). The sample taken for sequencing was PBMCs. The chain links TRBV27 to TRBJ1-6; tentatively, D is TRBD1 (6 bases). This TCR was sampled from a man between 35 and 55 years old in good health and CMV-seropositive. The CDR3 DNA sequence: TGTGCCAGCAGGCCCCTAGGGGGCTCCTATAATTCACCCCTCCACTTT. It is translated as CASRPLGGSYNSPLHF.